The rows below give T cell receptor beta chains drawn from one sample of a study of CD8+ T cells in alopecia areata. Clones were read by immunoSEQ multiplex PCR, and TCRdb kept only the in-frame ones, dropping some. The repertoire consists of about 260,000 clones, with 60% occurring once and the leading ten covering 0.75% to 0.95%. The sequenced sample was CD4+ T cells sorted from blood, obtained around week 53, from a patient treated with tofacitinib. Receptor source: a human donor with alopecia areata. Both conserved end residues are part of each CDR3. Fields, in order: D gene, V gene, J gene, clone size, CDR3 protein, CDR3 DNA. The D gene is left open where the match is weak. Part of the rows lack a size; the others show once, few, many or a class for expanded clones.

TRBD1	TRBV13	TRBJ2-2	NA	CASRTTGGYTGELFF	TGTGCCAGCAGGACGACAGGGGGCTATACCGGGGAGCTGTTTTTT
NA	TRBV29-1	TRBJ1-4	NA	CSVLGGAEKLFF	TGCAGCGTTTTGGGGGGCGCGGAAAAACTGTTTTTT
NA	TRBV7-8	TRBJ1-1	NA	CASSSRWSQGGTEAFF	TGTGCCAGCAGCTCCCGGTGGTCCCAGGGAGGGACCGAAGCTTTCTTT
NA	TRBV21-1	TRBJ1-1	once	CASSRDTEAFF	TGTGCCAGCAGCAGGGACACTGAAGCTTTCTTT
NA	TRBV25-1	TRBJ1-5	NA	CASSEAQYNQPQHF	TGTGCCAGCAGTGAAGCACAATACAATCAGCCCCAGCATTTT
NA	TRBV7-9	TRBJ1-2	NA	CASSLQDNYGYTF	TGTGCCAGCAGCTTACAGGATAACTATGGCTACACCTTC
NA	TRBV11-1	TRBJ2-3	NA	CASSPRGDTQYF	TGTGCCAGCAGCCCCAGGGGAGATACGCAGTATTTT
NA	TRBV30	TRBJ1-2	NA	CASTVTGYGYTF	TGTGCCAGTACCGTAACGGGCTATGGCTACACCTTC
NA	TRBV5-1	TRBJ2-1	NA	CASSRDSYNEQFF	TGCGCCAGCAGCCGCGACAGCTACAATGAGCAGTTCTTC
NA	TRBV6-5	TRBJ2-1	NA	CASSYSPTAHYNEQFF	TGTGCCAGCAGTTACTCGCCGACCGCTCACTACAATGAGCAGTTCTTC
TRBD1	TRBV4-3	TRBJ2-6	few	CASSQGGQGSGANVLTF	TGCGCCAGCAGCCAAGGGGGACAGGGCTCTGGGGCCAACGTCCTGACTTTC
NA	TRBV27	TRBJ1-5	NA	CASSLQGSNQPQHF	TGTGCCAGCAGTCTACAGGGAAGCAATCAGCCCCAGCATTTT
NA	TRBV7-3	TRBJ1-5	few	CASSLNRDQPQHF	TGTGCCAGCAGCCTGAACAGAGATCAGCCCCAGCATTTT
TRBD1	TRBV12-5	TRBJ2-2	few	CASGSRGQYTGELFF	TGTGCTAGTGGTTCGAGGGGACAGTACACCGGGGAGCTGTTTTTT
NA	TRBV7-2	TRBJ1-6	few	CASSSKDWGRGSPLHF	TGTGCCAGCAGCTCTAAAGACTGGGGCAGGGGTTCACCCCTCCACTTT
NA	TRBV4-2	TRBJ2-5	few	CASSQDAGGAETQYF	TGTGCCAGCAGCCAAGATGCCGGGGGCGCAGAGACCCAGTACTTC
NA	TRBV2	TRBJ1-2	NA	CASSERVQMPFGYTF	TGTGCCAGCAGTGAAAGGGTGCAGATGCCCTTTGGCTACACCTTC
NA	TRBV29-1	TRBJ1-1	few	CSVDRVNTEAFF	TGCAGCGTTGACAGGGTGAACACTGAAGCTTTCTTT
TRBD1	TRBV7-6	TRBJ2-1	NA	CASSKGTGLIHEQFF	TGTGCCAGCAGTAAAGGGACAGGTCTCATCCATGAGCAGTTCTTC
TRBD1	TRBV5-4	TRBJ2-2	few	CASSQTGGSGELFF	TGTGCCAGCAGCCAAACAGGGGGCTCCGGGGAGCTGTTTTTT
NA	TRBV5-4	TRBJ2-2	few	CASSFAGTTSTGELFF	TGTGCCAGCAGCTTCGCCGGGACCACGAGCACCGGGGAGCTGTTTTTT
NA	TRBV5-6	TRBJ1-1	NA	CASSLVSPNTEAFF	TGTGCCAGCAGCTTGGTCAGCCCTAACACTGAAGCTTTCTTT
NA	TRBV7-2	TRBJ1-1	few	CASSLDRDHMGTEAFF	TGTGCCAGCAGCTTAGACAGGGATCACATGGGCACTGAAGCTTTCTTT
NA	TRBV4-3	TRBJ1-4	NA	CASSQEPGVGEKLFF	TGCGCCAGCAGCCAAGAACCAGGGGTAGGCGAAAAACTGTTTTTT
NA	TRBV30	TRBJ1-1	NA	CAWSVSGRTEAFF	TGTGCCTGGAGTGTTTCAGGGCGAACTGAAGCTTTCTTT
NA	TRBV9	TRBJ2-2	NA	CASSVDGGNTGELFF	TGTGCCAGCAGCGTAGACGGGGGGAACACCGGGGAGCTGTTTTTT
NA	TRBV2	TRBJ2-2	NA	CASSRSNANTGELFF	TGTGCCAGCAGTCGTTCCAATGCGAACACCGGGGAGCTGTTTTTT
TRBD1	TRBV30	TRBJ2-6	NA	CAWGQVVGANVLTF	TGTGCCTGGGGACAGGTGGTAGGGGCCAACGTCCTGACTTTC
NA	TRBV6-6	TRBJ2-3	NA	CAGQEGGEHTQYF	TGTGCCGGACAAGAGGGGGGGGAACATACGCAGTATTTT
TRBD1	TRBV5-1	TRBJ1-3	NA	CASSPQGTPGNTIYF	TGCGCCAGCAGCCCACAGGGGACTCCTGGAAACACCATATATTTT
NA	TRBV30	TRBJ2-7	NA	CAWSVLGQGEQYF	TGTGCCTGGAGTGTACTGGGGCAAGGCGAGCAGTACTTC
NA	TRBV10-3	TRBJ2-7	few	CAMRGDSNFEQYF	TGTGCCATGAGGGGGGACTCGAACTTCGAGCAGTACTTC